This T cell receptor beta chain was observed in a study of blood T cells in healthy people across ages. For the second PCR, which ran for 7 to 11 cycles, a sample-barcoded 5' primer and a J-beta primer mix were used. TCRdb redid the calling of the 5' RACE reads with MiXCR, one entry per CDR3 protein. The table includes approximately 1,000,000 distinct CDR3 sequences, 40% to 55% detected once. CDR3 length: 13 residues. CDR1 is MNHNY, CDR2 SVGAGI, per germline (reference sequence). Sequenced input: blood. V usage is TRBV6-6 and J usage is TRBJ2-5, with unresolved D. The closer fit of TRBJ2-7 to the DNA end suggests the J call may be wrong. This clonotype was sampled from a woman aged 60 to 75 in good health. This CDR3 is CASALSLAYEQYF. CDR3 in DNA: TGTGCCAGCGCTCTCTCGCTAGCCTACGAGCAGTACTTC.